The rows below give T cell receptor beta chains drawn from one sample of a study of cytomegalovirus exposure and HLA in healthy donors. Generated by immunoSEQ multiplex PCR, the TCRdb table keeps only in-frame clones and is missing some. The table lists just over 95,000 clones, roughly 76% of them singletons. Sequencing used PBMCs. The receptor set was obtained from a human donor in good health. Each CDR3 is given with its conserved first and last residue.

V	CDR3
TRBV19	CASSIIAVYNEQFF
TRBV5-5	CASSFYQGARETQYF
TRBV11-3	CASSPEGGEAFF
TRBV7-6	CASSLIGGGSRSGNTIYF
TRBV9	CASSVVVGAEQYF
TRBV11-2	CASSLEAGDRYTQYF
TRBV19	CASSTPTPSYEQYF
TRBV6-1	CASSLGQGGNQPQHF
TRBV11-2	CASSLSFGQIYGYTF
TRBV7-8	CASSKGQTPLYGYTF
TRBV9	CASSVEEVRALTDTQYF
TRBV5-1	CASSTAGGPGEQFF
TRBV19	CASRMAGVSNQPQHF
TRBV5-4	CASSLSLAGQETQYF
TRBV10-3	CAISEPTDTQYF
TRBV15	CATSREGGLQETQYF
TRBV29-1	CSVPRGAVPHYGYTF
TRBV4-1	CASSPGGGGGRTEAFF
TRBV6-1	CASTGGRGSPLHF
TRBV9	CASSVTAVWRELNNEQFF
TRBV7-2	CASSLNRMTYEQYF
TRBV6-5	CASPRKTSTDTQYF
TRBV4-2	CASSQVGRESFYNEQFF